Presented here are 7 T cell receptor beta chains from one specimen sequenced in a study of glioma-infiltrating T cells. TCR alpha and beta CDR3 regions were amplified from RNA using iRepertoire nested multiplex PCR. TCRdb re-derived calls from the multiplex PCR reads in MiXCR, one entry per CDR3 protein. This table holds more than 100,000 distinct CDR3 sequences, around 29% found once. The specimen was glioma tissue, nonneoplastic brain tissue, or PBMCs (not recorded which). The source is a human donor with low-grade glioma or glioblastoma, undergoing nonglioma brain surgery, or in good health (not recorded which).

This clonotype was seen many times. The chain combines TRBV28 with TRBJ1-1; 11 positions match TRBD1. J lost 7 bases, V lost 2 bases, and 6 bases had no gene match. The germline V gene encodes CDR1 MDHEN and CDR2 SYDVKM. The CDR3 length is 15 residues. The CDR3 is CASSLGQGARYEAFF. DNA of the CDR3: TGTGCCAGCAGTTTAGGACAGGGGGCGCGGTATGAAGCTTTCTTT.

This clonotype occurred a few times. The rearrangement links TRBV5-4 to TRBJ2-3, with 8 bases fitting TRBD2. Germline V CDR1 and CDR2: SGHNT, YYREEE (reference sequence). V was clipped by 4 bases and J by 2 bases; unmatched bases: 9. The CDR3 contains 16 residues. Here the CDR3 DNA reads TGTGCCAGCAGCCCCGGTGGAGCGGGGGACACAGATACGCAGTATTTT. It translates to CASSPGGAGDTDTQYF.

This clonotype has only one observation. A much more abundant neighbour one base away suggests this may be a read error. The conserved closing phenylalanine or tryptophan is absent in this CDR3, likely reflecting a read error. The CDR3 sequence is CASHVVGTAYGYTI. The DNA of the CDR3 is TGTGCCAGCCACGTCGTTGGAACGGCCTATGGCTACACCATC. The chain has TRBV3-1 and TRBJ1-2, with D uncertain. Germline V gene data show CDR1 as LGHDT and CDR2 as YNNKEL (reference sequence). Trimming took off 8 bases at V and 4 bases at J, with 17 bases between the two ends. The CDR3 has 14 residues.

Comments on this clonotype: The junction does not match germline at one end; this may be a read error. The J gene is TRBJ2-5, the V gene TRBV2, with 10 bases fitting TRBD1. Germline CDR1 and CDR2: SNHLY and FYNNEI. The CDR3 is 14 residues long. The CDR3 protein is CTNTRDRGLESQYF. CDR3 in DNA: TGTACCAACACCCGGGACAGGGGATTAGAGTCCCAGTACTTC. The variable domain in full, with the rest retrieved from reference TRBV2 and TRBJ2-5, is EPEVTQTPSHQVTQMGQEVILRCVPISNHLYFYWYRQILGQKVEFLVSFYNNEISEKSEIFDDQFSVERPDGSNFTLKIRSTKLEDSAMYFCTNTRDRGLESQYFGPGTRLLVL.

In regard to this clonotype: This may be a read error: a much more frequent sequence differs by one nucleotide. The conserved closing phenylalanine or tryptophan is absent in this CDR3, likely reflecting a read error. V and J are TRBV6-1 and TRBJ2-7, with D possibly being TRBD1 (6 bases). The CDR3 has 13 amino acids. V was clipped by 6 bases and J by 5 bases, with 14 bases between them. Germline lookup yields CDR1 MNHNS and CDR2 SASEGT. As DNA, the CDR3 is TGTGCCAGCAGGGTTCAGGGGAAGCACGAGCAGTACTAC. Encoded protein: CASRVQGKHEQYY.

This clonotype was seen more than once but under ten times. V and J are TRBV7-3 and TRBJ2-1; D possibly uses TRBD1 or TRBD2 (5 bases each). Per the germline V gene, CDR1 is SGHTA and CDR2 is FQGTGA. Trimming pared 4 bases from V and 8 bases from J, leaving 18 bases between. The CDR3 spans 15 residues. The CDR3 protein is CASSSYPGALDEQFF. In DNA form, the CDR3 reads TGTGCCAGCAGCTCCTACCCCGGGGCGTTGGATGAGCAGTTCTTC.

As for this clonotype: At one end, the junction sequence differs from germline, possibly due to a read error. The V and J genes are TRBV4-2 and TRBJ1-3; tentative D call: TRBD1 (5 bases). This CDR3 has 16 amino acids. Germline-derived CDR1 and CDR2 are LGHNA and YNFKEQ. The CDR3 loop is CASRQDILGSGKTIYF. CDR3 DNA sequence: TGTGCCAGCAGACAGGATATCTTAGGGTCTGGAAAGACCATATATTTT.